This TCR beta chain derives from a study of T cells in Graves' hyperthyroidism and ophthalmopathy. Across 18 months, stable Graves' hyperthyroidism was marked by no progression to ophthalmopathy. Subjects aged 18 to 65 presented with newly diagnosed hyperthyroidism of less than 2 months' duration. Exclusions: uncontrolled infection, other autoimmune disease, pregnancy, lactation. Based on clinical symptoms, serum thyroxine and TRAb, thyroid ultrasound and orbital computed tomography, diagnoses were reached. Germline CDR1 reads SGHRS; CDR2 reads YFSETQ. The CDR3 is 16 amino acids. J was trimmed by 5 bases and V by 4 bases; bases with no gene match: 13. Amplification of TCR beta CDR3 regions was performed using RNA transcripts as template. In the first-round RT-PCR of the TCR CDR3, the HTBI primer set was used. TCRdb called the multiplex PCR reads again in MiXCR, with one record for every CDR3 protein. The sample includes some 510,000 distinct CDR3 sequences, 46% of them seen just once.

The sequence was collected from a woman younger than 30 with Graves' hyperthyroidism. The sequenced sample was peripheral blood or thyroid tissue (not recorded which). The chain is built from TRBV5-1 and TRBJ2-7; TRBD1 matches at 9 bases. The DNA for the CDR3 is TGCGCCAGCAGCCCACCGGGACAGGGTGTCTCTCACGAGCAGTACTTC. This codes for CASSPPGQGVSHEQYF.